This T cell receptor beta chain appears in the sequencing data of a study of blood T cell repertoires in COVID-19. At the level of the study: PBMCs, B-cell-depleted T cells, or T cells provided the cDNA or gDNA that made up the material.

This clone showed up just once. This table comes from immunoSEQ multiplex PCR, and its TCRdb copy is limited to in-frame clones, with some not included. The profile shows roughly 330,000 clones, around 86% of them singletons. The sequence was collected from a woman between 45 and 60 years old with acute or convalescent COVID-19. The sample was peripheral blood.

CDR3 nucleotide sequence: TGTGCCAGCAGGAGACAGGGTTTAACCTACGAGCAGTACTTC. This translates into CASRRQGLTYEQYF. V and J are TRBV6-5 and TRBJ2-7; 7 bases fit TRBD1. Per the germline V gene, CDR1 is MNHEY and CDR2 is SVGAGI. After removal of 6 bases from V and 2 bases from J, the junction contained 7 bases not matched to a gene. This CDR3 spans 14 amino acids.